This T cell receptor beta chain appears in the sequencing data of a study of radiotherapy plus CTLA-4 blockade in lung cancer. Turning to the study itself: Objective responses arose in approximately 17% of patients, and 25% to 35% experienced disease control.

Assay used: immunoSEQ multiplex PCR; TCRdb lists only in-frame clones, some missing. The sample lists approximately 80,000 clones, approximately 80% occurring once. CDR3 size: 14 residues. Germline CDR1 is MNHNY and CDR2 is SVGAGI (reference sequence). Trimming cost V 4 bases and J 0 bases; bases outside gene matches: 2. The material sequenced was peripheral blood, taken from a patient treated with radiotherapy plus ipilimumab. The clonotype comes from a human donor with non-small cell lung cancer who had stable disease on radiotherapy plus ipilimumab. The genes are TRBV6-6 and TRBJ2-7; 8 bases are shared with TRBD2. The CDR3 protein is CASSWTSTSYEQYF. The CDR3 coding sequence is TGTGCCAGCAGTTGGACTAGCACCTCCTACGAGCAGTACTTC.